These 6 T cell receptor beta chains were all obtained from the same sample, sequenced in a study of T cells after yellow fever vaccination. TCRdb redid the calling of the 5' RACE reads with MiXCR, one entry per CDR3 protein. Among about 340,000 distinct CDR3 sequences, approximately 12% were seen once, and the ten largest hold roughly 3%. This specimen was CD4+ T cells sorted from PBMCs, taken 15 days after the yellow fever booster vaccination. The receptors originated from a man between 18 and 29 years old who received the YFV17D yellow fever vaccine.

V usage is TRBV6-2 or TRBV6-3 and J usage is TRBJ2-5; unclear D gene. Trimming cost V 6 bases and J 3 bases, with 8 bases left between them. The CDR3 covers 12 residues. Germline CDR1 and CDR2: MNHEY and SVGEGT. The CDR3 loop reads CASRLRKETQYF. The CDR3 DNA sequence: TGTGCCAGCAGACTAAGGAAAGAGACCCAGTACTTC.

The table lists this clonotype with many counts. The J gene is TRBJ2-3, the V gene TRBV2, with D unresolved. The CDR3 covers 13 residues. Germline CDR1 is SNHLY and CDR2 is FYNNEI. The germline V and J ends were trimmed by 3 bases and 5 bases, with 9 bases remaining between them. CDR3 bases: TGTGCCAGCAGTGACGACCCGGGAGATACGCAGTATTTT. Amino acids: CASSDDPGDTQYF.

This clonotype was counted a few times. This rearrangement joins TRBV7-2 to TRBJ2-3; D gene ambiguous. Looked up from germline, CDR1 is SGHTA and CDR2 is FQGNSA. This CDR3 contains 14 residues. The V end lost 5 bases, the J end lost 3 bases, and 12 bases lay between the germline ends. CDR3 DNA: TGTGCCAGCAGCCTGCATGATGTAACAGATACGCAGTATTTT. It is translated as CASSLHDVTDTQYF.

This clonotype has more than one count but fewer than ten. The rearrangement joins TRBV6-1 to TRBJ1-2; unclear D gene. This CDR3 region has 13 residues. V shed 6 bases and J shed 2 bases, with 10 bases lying between them. Germline loops: CDR1 MNHNS, CDR2 SASEGT. The CDR3: CASRLTANYGYTF. CDR3 DNA: TGTGCCAGCAGACTAACAGCGAACTATGGCTACACCTTC.

This rearrangement joins TRBV5-1 to TRBJ2-2, with unresolved D. The CDR3 is made up of 16 amino acids. The germline V and J ends were trimmed by 0 bases and 5 bases, with 14 bases remaining between them. Germline lookup yields CDR1 SGHRS and CDR2 YFSETQ. The CDR3 is CASSLEVMVTTGELFF. The CDR3 DNA sequence: TGCGCCAGCAGCTTGGAAGTTATGGTTACGACCGGGGAGCTGTTTTTT.

The V call is TRBV12-3 or TRBV12-4, the J call TRBJ1-6, with a weak D call TRBD1 (6 bases). The CDR3 is 15 amino acids. The germline V and J ends were trimmed by 6 bases and 5 bases, with 14 bases remaining between them. In DNA form, the CDR3 reads TGTGCCAGCAGCCCTGGACAGATTGATAATTCACCCCTCCACTTT. It encodes CASSPGQIDNSPLHF.